The 21 T cell receptor beta chains listed next were all sequenced from one sample in a study of CD8 T cells in Susac syndrome. Random hexamers served to reverse transcribe about 0.45 to 1 ug RNA. TCRdb reanalysed the immunoSEQ multiplex PCR reads using MiXCR and keeps one entry per CDR3 protein. The table records around 280,000 distinct CDR3 sequences, 70% to 90% of them present only once. The source material was CD8+ T cells from PBMCs. The source of these receptors is a human donor with multiple sclerosis.

In nucleotides, the CDR3 is TGTGCCGGCATCCGCGGGACAGGGTATGCAGATACGCAGTATTTT. Its protein product is CAGIRGTGYADTQYF. V and J are TRBV7-9 and TRBJ2-3; 9 bases are shared with TRBD1. Germline assignment: CDR1 SEHNR and CDR2 FQNEAQ (reference sequence). The CDR3 totals 15 residues. Losses at the gene ends were 11 bases for V and 4 bases for J; bases not matched to a gene: 13. Using reference TRBV7-9 and TRBJ2-3 for the parts outside the CDR3, the full variable domain is DTGVSQNPRHKITKRGQNVTFRCDPISEHNRLYWYRQTLGQGPEFLTYFQNEAQLEKSRLLSDRFSAERPKGSFSTLEIQRTEQGDSAMYLCAGIRGTGYADTQYFGPGTRLTVL.

Here the CDR3 DNA reads TGCAGCGTGAGCCTGGGGAAAGCTTTCATGAACACTGAAGCTTTCTTT. This encodes CSVSLGKAFMNTEAFF. The chain carries TRBV29-1 and TRBJ1-1; the D is unclear. This CDR3 comprises 16 residues. V lost 6 bases and J lost 0, with 20 bases in between. Germline V lookup: CDR1 SQVTM, CDR2 ANQGSEA.

The chain joins TRBV27 to TRBJ2-1, with no clear D. The V gene's germline CDR1 is MNHEY and CDR2 SMNVEV (reference sequence). The CDR3 totals 17 residues. Trimming removed 5 bases at V and 0 bases at J, with 17 bases between. The CDR3 spells CASSAKPPGLSYNEQFF. The CDR3 region has the DNA TGTGCCAGCAGTGCGAAACCCCCGGGTCTCTCCTACAATGAGCAGTTCTTC.

To note about this clonotype: The junction shows a germline mismatch at one end, possibly a read error. The chain recombines TRBV30 with TRBJ2-7; the match to TRBD1 covers 10 bases. The length of the CDR3 is 16 residues. Germline CDR1 GTSNPN, CDR2 SVGIG (reference sequence). CDR3 in amino acids: CDWSSYRDRGSHEQYF. In nucleotides, the CDR3 is TGTGACTGGAGTTCCTACCGGGACAGGGGATCCCACGAGCAGTACTTC.

V usage is TRBV28 and J usage is TRBJ1-2; tentatively, D is TRBD1 (6 bases). Trimming left V 3 bases short and J 4 bases short, with 9 bases between. In germline, CDR1 is MDHEN, CDR2 SYDVKM. The length of the CDR3 is 13 residues. The CDR3 loop reads CASSFSGAYGYTF. CDR3 in DNA: TGTGCCAGCAGTTTTTCGGGGGCCTATGGCTACACCTTC.

The rearrangement links TRBV4-2 to TRBJ2-5, with a weak D call TRBD1 (6 bases). The CDR3 loop spans 13 amino acids. CDR1 is LGHNA and CDR2 is YNFKEQ in the germline V gene. V lost 4 bases to trimming and J lost 9 bases, with 15 bases between them. CDR3 DNA sequence: TGTGCCAGCAGCCCCGCCACACAGGGTGCCCAGTACTTC. Protein product: CASSPATQGAQYF.

The chain joins TRBV9 to TRBJ2-7; possible D gene TRBD2, 6 bases. The germline CDR1 and CDR2 sequences are SGDLS and YYNGEE. V was trimmed by 4 bases and J by 5 bases, leaving 13 bases between them. CDR3 length: 13 amino acids. CDR3 amino acids: CASSSMGGHEQYF. CDR3 sequence (DNA): TGTGCCAGCAGCTCCATGGGAGGACACGAGCAGTACTTC.

The rearrangement links TRBV12-3 or TRBV12-4 to TRBJ2-7, with D unresolved. Trimming pared 3 bases from V and 1 base from J, leaving 10 bases between. The CDR3 loop spans 14 amino acids. The CDR3 protein is CASSFRVGSYEQYF. Here the CDR3 DNA reads TGTGCCAGCAGTTTTAGGGTGGGATCCTACGAGCAGTACTTC.

This sequence joins TRBV15 and TRBJ2-7, with 10 nucleotides matching TRBD2. Germline V gives CDR1 LNHNV, CDR2 YYDKDF (reference sequence). Trimming at V came to 6 bases and at J to 1 base, leaving 6 bases not matched to a gene. The CDR3 extends over 15 amino acids. CDR3 sequence: CATRVLAGESYEQYF. CDR3 nucleotide sequence: TGTGCCACCAGGGTTCTAGCGGGAGAATCCTACGAGCAGTACTTC.

The rearrangement joins TRBV30 to TRBJ1-1; TRBD1 might be the D (5 bases). This CDR3 region has 15 residues. Germline-derived CDR1 and CDR2 are GTSNPN and SVGIG (reference sequence). V lost 0 bases, J lost 1 base, and 12 bases lay in between. CDR3 region: CAWSVLGARNTEAFF. In DNA, the CDR3 is TGTGCCTGGAGTGTACTAGGGGCTCGGAACACTGAAGCTTTCTTT.

This clonotype was counted a few times. V and J are TRBV30 and TRBJ2-7; TRBD2 agrees at 10 bases. V lost 0 bases and J lost 0; bases outside the gene matches: 5. CDR1 is GTSNPN and CDR2 is SVGIG in the germline V gene (reference sequence). The CDR3 totals 16 residues. The CDR3: CAWSVLASGSSYEQYF. The CDR3, as DNA: TGTGCCTGGAGTGTCCTTGCTAGCGGGAGCTCCTACGAGCAGTACTTC.

V is TRBV6-5 and J is TRBJ2-5; 7 bases map to TRBD1. This CDR3 region has 15 residues. J lost 2 bases, V lost 3 bases, and 6 bases had no gene match. Germline values: CDR1 MNHEY, CDR2 SVGAGI. The CDR3 DNA sequence: TGTGCCAGCAGTTATTCCGGGACAGCACAAGAGACCCAGTACTTC. Its translation: CASSYSGTAQETQYF.

The chain carries TRBV25-1 and TRBJ2-5; tentative D call: TRBD2 (5 bases). This CDR3 comprises 16 residues. Per the germline V gene, CDR1 is MGHDK and CDR2 is SYGVNS. Trimming cost V 5 bases and J 4 bases, with 20 bases left between them. CDR3 bases: TGTGCCAGCAGTAACTTCCGGGATTCCAGAGGAGAGACCCAGTACTTC. Its protein product is CASSNFRDSRGETQYF.

The V gene is TRBV29-1, the J gene TRBJ2-7, with a possible D match to TRBD1 (5 bases). The CDR3 is 13 residues long. Trimming removed 4 bases from V and 2 bases from J, with 12 bases in between. The germline V gene encodes CDR1 SQVTM and CDR2 ANQGSEA. CDR3 coding DNA: TGCAGCGTTGTCGTGACAGAGACCTACGAGCAGTACTTC. This translates into CSVVVTETYEQYF.

The chain uses TRBV9 and TRBJ1-2; D not certain. Trimming took 6 bases from V and 4 from J, leaving 10 bases between them. CDR1 SGDLS and CDR2 YYNGEE come from the germline V gene. The CDR3 has 12 amino acids. The CDR3 spells CASNGRFYGYTF. The CDR3 DNA reads TGTGCCAGCAACGGGCGCTTCTATGGCTACACCTTC. Using reference TRBV9 and TRBJ1-2 for the parts outside the CDR3, the full variable domain is DSGVTQTPKHLITATGQRVTLRCSPRSGDLSVYWYQQSLDQGLQFLIQYYNGEERAKGNILERFSAQQFPDLHSELNLSSLELGDSALYFCASNGRFYGYTFGSGTRLTVV.

The J gene is TRBJ2-7, the V gene TRBV12-3 or TRBV12-4; 10 bases fit TRBD2. CDR3 length: 16 amino acids. Losses at the gene ends were 3 bases for V and 1 base for J; bases not matched to a gene: 6. CDR3 region: CASSLVLAGPSYEQYF. In DNA form, the CDR3 reads TGTGCCAGCAGTTTGGTACTAGCGGGACCTTCCTACGAGCAGTACTTC.

This chain joins TRBV6-2 or TRBV6-3 and TRBJ1-2, with TRBD1 matching over 8 bases. Germline CDR1 reads MNHEY; CDR2 reads SVGEGT. The trim removed 10 bases at V and 6 bases at J, leaving 16 bases unmatched. The CDR3 has 15 amino acids. The chain's CDR3 is CATRTGKTDTDGYTF. The CDR3 DNA sequence: TGTGCCACCCGGACAGGGAAGACAGACACGGATGGCTACACCTTC.

The chain carries TRBV5-1 and TRBJ2-6; 13 bases line up with TRBD2. In germline, CDR1 is SGHRS, CDR2 YFSETQ. The CDR3 sequence is 18 residues long. Germline trimming cut 0 bases from V and 2 bases from J; bases unmatched to any gene: 2. The CDR3 bases are TGCGCCAGCAGCTTGGAACTAGCGGGAGGGCCTGGGGCCAACGTCCTGACTTTC. The encoded protein is CASSLELAGGPGANVLTF.

This clonotype was seen just once. The chain uses TRBV20-1 and TRBJ2-7; D unclear. The CDR3 is 15 residues long. Deletions cut 0 bases from V and 0 bases from J, with 12 bases between. CDR1 is DFQATT and CDR2 is SNEGSKA in the germline V gene (reference sequence). CDR3 sequence (DNA): TGCAGTGCTAGAGATCCAGGACGTCTCTCCTACGAGCAGTACTTC. This encodes CSARDPGRLSYEQYF.

The CDR3 here is CASSLYRGAEKLFF. The DNA for the CDR3 is TGTGCCAGCAGTTTATACAGGGGGGCTGAAAAACTGTTTTTT. The chain combines TRBV27 with TRBJ1-4; 8 bases are shared with TRBD1. Looked up from germline, CDR1 is MNHEY and CDR2 is SMNVEV (reference sequence). The V gene end was trimmed by 1 base and the J gene end by 7 bases; junction bases not matched to a gene: 2. The CDR3 loop spans 14 amino acids. Variable domain in full (rest from reference TRBV27 and TRBJ1-4): EAQVTQNPRYLITVTGKKLTVTCSQNMNHEYMSWYRQDPGLGLRQIYYSMNVEVTDKGDVPEGYKVSRKEKRNFPLILESPSPNQTSLYFCASSLYRGAEKLFFGSGTQLSVL.

V and J are TRBV15 and TRBJ2-1; D is possibly TRBD1 (6 bases). V was trimmed by 0 bases and J by 4 bases, leaving 19 bases between them. In germline, CDR1 is LNHNV, CDR2 YYDKDF (reference sequence). This CDR3 is built from 18 residues. CDR3 sequence: CATSRDKGEIRSYNEQFF. In DNA, the CDR3 is TGTGCCACCAGCAGAGATAAGGGGGAGATTCGGTCGTACAATGAGCAGTTCTTC.